The 25 T cell receptor beta chains given below trace back to one sample, sequenced in a study of blood T cell repertoires in COVID-19. Sequencing used immunoSEQ multiplex PCR; TCRdb keeps in-frame clones, though not all of them. The data show 410,000 or so clones, about 88% seen once. The specimen was peripheral blood. The receptors originated from a woman in her 40s with COVID-19, enrolled during active disease.

The CDR3 spells CASSLDRFYQPQHF. The CDR3 nucleotides read TGTGCCAGTAGTCTTGACAGGTTTTATCAGCCCCAGCATTTT. V gene TRBV19 combines with J gene TRBJ1-5; TRBD1 might be the D (6 bases). Germline V lookup: CDR1 LNHDA, CDR2 SQIVND (reference sequence). This CDR3 contains 14 residues. V gave up 5 bases and J gave up 5 bases, with 13 bases separating them.

This rearrangement joins TRBV11-2 to TRBJ2-3, with D tentatively TRBD2 (6 bases). V lost 3 bases and J 2 bases, leaving 18 bases between the germline ends. This CDR3 has 17 residues. Germline V gene sequence: CDR1 SGHAT, CDR2 FQNNGV. CDR3 DNA sequence: TGTGCCAGCAGCTTTACGATGACGGGACTCTTCACAGATACGCAGTATTTT. Residues: CASSFTMTGLFTDTQYF.

The chain has TRBV6-6 and TRBJ2-7, with TRBD2 matching over 14 bases. Trimming at V came to 6 bases and at J to 5 bases, leaving 3 bases not matched to a gene. Germline V CDR1 and CDR2: MNHNY, SVGAGI (reference sequence). The CDR3 contains 14 residues. The CDR3 here is CASRTSGRADEQYF. The CDR3 DNA sequence: TGTGCCAGCAGGACTAGCGGGAGGGCCGACGAGCAGTACTTC.

The J gene is TRBJ2-2, the V gene TRBV6-5, with D unresolved. This CDR3 spans 13 amino acids. Trimming shortened V by 6 bases and J by 6 bases, and 11 bases separated the two germline ends. CDR1 is MNHEY, CDR2 SVGAGI, per germline. CDR3 nucleotide sequence: TGTGCCAGCAGCAATCTAAACCCCGGGGAGCTGTTTTTT. It specifies CASSNLNPGELFF.

The rearrangement uses TRBV6-4 and TRBJ2-5; the match to TRBD1 covers 10 bases. With 3 bases clipped from V and 2 bases from J, the junction kept 3 bases outside the gene matches. The germline gives CDR1 MRHNA, CDR2 SNTAGT. This CDR3 has 15 amino acids. CDR3 nucleotide sequence: TGTGCCAGCAGTGAAGGACAGGGGGGACAAGAGACCCAGTACTTC. Its translation: CASSEGQGGQETQYF.

Concerning this clone itself: One junction end disagrees with the germline gene, perhaps due to a read error. V is TRBV6-1 and J is TRBJ1-2, with unresolved D. Looked up from germline, CDR1 is MNHNS and CDR2 is SASEGT. The CDR3 totals 11 residues. The CDR3, as DNA: TGTGCCAGCAGGGAAGCGGGCGGCTACACCTTC. It translates to CASREAGGYTF.

The CDR3 DNA reads TGTGCCAGCAGTCTACGACAGGGCGCCTACGAGCAGTACTTC. This translates into CASSLRQGAYEQYF. This rearrangement joins TRBV27 to TRBJ2-7; 7 positions agree with TRBD1. This CDR3 is built from 14 residues. J was trimmed by 2 bases and V by 5 bases; bases with no gene match: 6. Germline CDR1 reads MNHEY; CDR2 reads SMNVEV (reference sequence).

The chain has TRBV7-2 and TRBJ2-5; perhaps TRBD1 as D (7 bases). The germline CDR1 and CDR2 sequences are SGHTA and FQGNSA. The CDR3 has 14 amino acids. Between the trimmed V and J ends, which lost 5 bases and 6 bases, there was a span of 16 bases. CDR3 coding DNA: TGTGCCAGCAGCAGCAGGGGGGCTAAAAAGACCCAGTACTTC. This gives the protein CASSSRGAKKTQYF.

Worth noting for this clone: The sample has other DNA sequences that encode this CDR3 too. CDR3 sequence reads: CASSLAGGSYEQYF. The CDR3 bases are TGCGCCAGCAGCTTGGCCGGGGGGTCCTACGAGCAGTACTTC. This sequence joins TRBV5-1 and TRBJ2-7, with 7 positions matching TRBD2. Trimming took 0 bases from V and 1 from J; bases not matched to a gene: 1. The germline V gene encodes CDR1 SGHRS and CDR2 YFSETQ. This CDR3 is 14 amino acids long.

This chain links TRBV19 with TRBJ1-5; 10 nucleotides agree with TRBD1. The germline CDR1 and CDR2 sequences are LNHDA and SQIVND (reference sequence). The CDR3 totals 17 residues. The ends lost 7 bases at V and 0 bases at J; junction bases unmatched: 9. In DNA form, the CDR3 reads TGTGCCAGTACGCCGGACAGGGGGAGGGTTAGCAATCAGCCCCAGCATTTT. Protein sequence: CASTPDRGRVSNQPQHF.

This clone occurred once. This chain uses TRBV5-1 with TRBJ2-5, with 9 bases fitting TRBD1. V trimming: 3 bases; J trimming: 3 bases; junction bases outside the gene matches: 9. The CDR3 covers 16 residues. Germline V CDR1 and CDR2: SGHRS, YFSETQ. CDR3 DNA sequence: TGCGCCAGCAGCTCGAGCACCGGGACAGGGAAAGAGACCCAGTACTTC. Its translation: CASSSSTGTGKETQYF. The complete variable domain, with remaining parts taken from reference TRBV5-1 and TRBJ2-5, reads KAGVTQTPRYLIKTRGQQVTLSCSPISGHRSVSWYQQTPGQGLQFLFEYFSETQRNKGNFPGRFSGRQFSNSRSEMNVSTLELGDSALYLCASSSSTGTGKETQYFGPGTRLLVL.

The chain is built from TRBV6-2 or TRBV6-3 and TRBJ1-5, with D perhaps matching TRBD1 (6 bases). CDR3 length: 14 amino acids. Trimming took 6 bases from V and 4 from J, leaving 13 bases between them. Per germline, CDR1 MNHEY and CDR2 SVGEGT. The CDR3 bases are TGTGCCAGCAGCCGGGGGACAAAGAATCAGCCCCAGCATTTT. Its translation is CASSRGTKNQPQHF.

The chain uses TRBV2 and TRBJ1-1, with D perhaps TRBD1 (6 bases). Germline lookup yields CDR1 SNHLY and CDR2 FYNNEI. V lost 5 bases and J 6 bases, leaving 19 bases between the germline ends. This CDR3 has 15 residues. CDR3: CASSLRDTMSAEAFF. CDR3 nucleotide sequence: TGTGCCAGCAGTCTTCGGGACACAATGAGCGCTGAAGCTTTCTTT.

The genes are TRBV27 and TRBJ1-1, with a tentative D call TRBD1 (5 bases). Trimming left V 3 bases short and J 3 bases short, with 11 bases between. The CDR3 is 14 residues long. Germline CDR1 is MNHEY and CDR2 is SMNVEV (reference sequence). CDR3 region: CASSFGGEDTEAFF. The DNA of the CDR3 is TGTGCCAGCAGTTTTGGAGGGGAGGACACTGAAGCTTTCTTT.

CDR3 bases: TGCAGCGTTGGGTCAGGGGGCTTTTTCCTGAACACTGAAGCTTTCTTT. It specifies CSVGSGGFFLNTEAFF. This rearrangement joins TRBV29-1 to TRBJ1-1, with 8 bases aligning to TRBD1. Germline lookup yields CDR1 SQVTM and CDR2 ANQGSEA. V trimming: 4 bases; J trimming: 0 bases; junction bases outside the gene matches: 10. The CDR3 is 16 amino acids.

CDR3 coding DNA: TGCGCCAGCAGGGAAACAGCTAACTATGGCTACACCTTC. Protein product: CASRETANYGYTF. This chain uses TRBV10-2 with TRBJ1-2; D ambiguous. Trimming took 6 bases from V and 0 from J, leaving 8 bases between them. The CDR3 is made up of 13 amino acids. Looked up from germline, CDR1 is WSHSY and CDR2 is SAAADI.

Note on this clone: Other DNA variants within this sample encode the same CDR3. This chain's CDR3 is CASSLEGGTDTQYF. CDR3 bases: TGCGCCAGCAGCTTGGAGGGAGGTACAGATACGCAGTATTTT. The J gene is TRBJ2-3, the V gene TRBV5-1, with D maybe TRBD2 (6 bases). V lost 0 bases and J 3 bases, leaving 8 bases between the germline ends. CDR1 SGHRS and CDR2 YFSETQ come from the germline V gene. The CDR3 consists of 14 residues.

V gene TRBV6-5 combines with J gene TRBJ1-5; 8 bases align to TRBD1. The CDR3 has 14 amino acids. Trimming took 6 bases from V and 6 from J; bases not matched to a gene: 7. Germline assignment: CDR1 MNHEY and CDR2 SVGAGI. CDR3 sequence reads: CASSKTGGGQPQHF. For the CDR3, the DNA is TGTGCCAGCAGCAAAACAGGGGGAGGTCAGCCCCAGCATTTT.

This chain connects TRBV6-4 to TRBJ2-3, with 10 positions matching TRBD2. CDR1 MRHNA and CDR2 SNTAGT come from the germline V gene. Trimming cost V 2 bases and J 3 bases; bases outside gene matches: 5. This CDR3 comprises 16 residues. DNA of the CDR3: TGTGCCAGCAGTGACAAAGCGGGAGGGCCGACAGATACGCAGTATTTT. It codes for CASSDKAGGPTDTQYF.

This chain joins TRBV28 and TRBJ1-5; 7 bases line up with TRBD1. The CDR3 loop spans 15 amino acids. Germline V CDR1 and CDR2: MDHEN, SYDVKM. V was clipped by 6 bases and J by 0 bases; unmatched bases: 5. The CDR3 region has the DNA TGTGCCAGCAGCACGGGACAGTCTAGCAATCAGCCCCAGCATTTT. It specifies CASSTGQSSNQPQHF.

The chain is built from TRBV28 and TRBJ2-4; 11 bases match TRBD1. The CDR3 loop spans 17 amino acids. With V trimmed by 2 bases and J by 9 bases, 12 bases remained unmatched. Germline V lookup: CDR1 MDHEN, CDR2 SYDVKM. The CDR3 region has the DNA TGTGCCAGCAGTTTAAGTGGGCGGGGGACAGGGGGTACCATTCAGTACTTC. Translating it yields CASSLSGRGTGGTIQYF.

As regards this clone: Germline is not matched at one junction end, which may reflect a read error. The chain carries TRBV30 and TRBJ1-3; TRBD1 aligns across 11 bases. This CDR3 region has 13 residues. Germline loops: CDR1 GTSNPN, CDR2 SVGIG (reference sequence). This CDR3 is CAWSFGGQGAVGF. The CDR3 DNA sequence: TGTGCCTGGAGCTTTGGTGGACAGGGGGCAGTGGGATTT.

The V and J genes are TRBV7-2 and TRBJ2-1; possibly TRBD2 for D (6 bases). This CDR3 region has 16 residues. V was pared by 5 bases and J by 7 bases, with 21 bases between. Germline CDR1 reads SGHTA; CDR2 reads FQGNSA. CDR3 region: CASSGRRGSVGNEQFF. As DNA, the CDR3 is TGTGCCAGCAGCGGAAGGAGGGGCAGCGTGGGGAATGAGCAGTTCTTC.

The chain uses TRBV5-4 and TRBJ1-5; D is undetermined. V was pared by 0 bases and J by 0 bases, with 13 bases between. Germline V gene data show CDR1 as SGHNT and CDR2 as YYREEE (reference sequence). The length of the CDR3 is 17 residues. CDR3: CASSLEPPGLSNQPQHF. CDR3 nucleotide sequence: TGTGCCAGCAGCTTGGAGCCCCCCGGTCTTAGCAATCAGCCCCAGCATTTT.

In its sample, this clone was seen a few times. V gene TRBV7-6 combines with J gene TRBJ2-3; 8 nucleotides align to TRBD1. With V trimmed by 1 base and J by 1 base, 4 bases remained unmatched. In germline, CDR1 is SGHVS, CDR2 FNYEAQ. The CDR3 length is 16 residues. CDR3 in amino acids: CASSLERQGRTDTQYF. The CDR3 DNA reads as TGTGCCAGCAGCTTAGAGCGACAGGGGCGCACAGATACGCAGTATTTT.